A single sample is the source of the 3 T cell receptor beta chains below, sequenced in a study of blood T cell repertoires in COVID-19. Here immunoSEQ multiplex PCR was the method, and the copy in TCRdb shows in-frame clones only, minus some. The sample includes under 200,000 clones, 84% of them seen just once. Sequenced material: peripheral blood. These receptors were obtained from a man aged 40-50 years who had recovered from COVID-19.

CDR3 sequence (DNA): TGTGCCAGCAGCCAGTTTCGGGGAGCAGCTTTCTTT. Protein sequence: CASSQFRGAAFF. The J gene is TRBJ1-1, the V gene TRBV14, with D uncertain. CDR1 SGHDN and CDR2 FVKESK come from the germline V gene. Trimming left V 3 bases short and J 10 bases short, with 12 bases between. The CDR3 has 12 amino acids.

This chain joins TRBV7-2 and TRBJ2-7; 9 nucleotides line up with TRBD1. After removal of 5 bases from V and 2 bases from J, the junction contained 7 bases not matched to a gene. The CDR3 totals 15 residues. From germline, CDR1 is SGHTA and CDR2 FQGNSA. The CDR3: CASSKTGTGPYEQYF. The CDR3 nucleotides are TGTGCCAGCAGCAAAACCGGGACAGGGCCCTACGAGCAGTACTTC. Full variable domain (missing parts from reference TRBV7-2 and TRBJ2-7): GAGVSQSPSNKVTEKGKDVELRCDPISGHTALYWYRQSLGQGLEFLIYFQGNSAPDKSGLPSDRFSAERTGGSVSTLTIQRTQQEDSAVYLCASSKTGTGPYEQYFGPGTRLTVT.

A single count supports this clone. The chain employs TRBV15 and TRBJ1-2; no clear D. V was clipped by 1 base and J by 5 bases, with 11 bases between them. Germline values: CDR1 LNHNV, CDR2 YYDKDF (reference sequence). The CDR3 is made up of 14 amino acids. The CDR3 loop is CATSRVGWEYGYTF. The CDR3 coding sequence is TGTGCCACCAGCAGAGTGGGCTGGGAGTATGGCTACACCTTC. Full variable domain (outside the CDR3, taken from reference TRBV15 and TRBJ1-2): DAMVIQNPRYQVTQFGKPVTLSCSQTLNHNVMYWYQQKSSQAPKLLFHYYDKDFNNEADTPDNFQSRRPNTSFCFLDIRSPGLGDTAMYLCATSRVGWEYGYTFGSGTRLTVV.